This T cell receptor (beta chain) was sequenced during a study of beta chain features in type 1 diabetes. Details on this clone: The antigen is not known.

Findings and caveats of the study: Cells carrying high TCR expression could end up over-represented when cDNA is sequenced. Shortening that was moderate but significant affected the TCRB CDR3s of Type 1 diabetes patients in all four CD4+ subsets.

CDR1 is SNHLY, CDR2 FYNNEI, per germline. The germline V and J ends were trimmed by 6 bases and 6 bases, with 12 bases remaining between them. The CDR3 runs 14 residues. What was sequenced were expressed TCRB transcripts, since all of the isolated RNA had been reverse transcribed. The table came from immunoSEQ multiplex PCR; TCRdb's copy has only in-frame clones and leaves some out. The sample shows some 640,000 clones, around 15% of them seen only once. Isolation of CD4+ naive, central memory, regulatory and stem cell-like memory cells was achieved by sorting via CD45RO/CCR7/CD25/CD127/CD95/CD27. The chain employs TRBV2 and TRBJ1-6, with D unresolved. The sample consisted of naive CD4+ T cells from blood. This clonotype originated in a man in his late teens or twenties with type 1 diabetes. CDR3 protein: CASRRGESNSPLHF. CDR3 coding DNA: TGTGCCAGCAGGCGGGGAGAGTCTAATTCACCCCTCCACTTT.